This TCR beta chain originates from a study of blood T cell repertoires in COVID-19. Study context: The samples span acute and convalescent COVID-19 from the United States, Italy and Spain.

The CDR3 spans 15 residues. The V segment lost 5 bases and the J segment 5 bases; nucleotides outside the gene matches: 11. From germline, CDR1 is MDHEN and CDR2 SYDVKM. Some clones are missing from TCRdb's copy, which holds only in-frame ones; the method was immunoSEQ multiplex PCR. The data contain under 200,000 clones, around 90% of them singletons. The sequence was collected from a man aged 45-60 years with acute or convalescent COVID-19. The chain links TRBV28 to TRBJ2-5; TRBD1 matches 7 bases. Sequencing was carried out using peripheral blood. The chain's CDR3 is CASSPQGVWRETQYF. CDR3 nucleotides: TGTGCCAGCAGTCCGCAGGGGGTTTGGCGGGAGACCCAGTACTTC.